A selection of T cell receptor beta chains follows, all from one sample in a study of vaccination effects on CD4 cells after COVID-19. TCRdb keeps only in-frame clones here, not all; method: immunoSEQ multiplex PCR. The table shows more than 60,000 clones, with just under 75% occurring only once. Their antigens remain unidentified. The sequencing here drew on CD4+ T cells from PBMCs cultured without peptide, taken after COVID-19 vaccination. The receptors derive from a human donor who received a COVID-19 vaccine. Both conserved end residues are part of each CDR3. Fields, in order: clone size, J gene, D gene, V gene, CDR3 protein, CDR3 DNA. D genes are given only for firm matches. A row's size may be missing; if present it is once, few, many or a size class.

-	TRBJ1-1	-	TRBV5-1	CASSLSTGYYTEAFF	TGCGCCAGCAGCTTGTCGACAGGCTATTACACTGAAGCTTTCTTT
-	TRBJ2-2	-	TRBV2	CASTPSGDTGELFF	TGTGCCAGCACCCCGAGCGGCGATACCGGGGAGCTGTTTTTT
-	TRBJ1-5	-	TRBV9	CASSRGSDQPQHF	TGTGCCAGCAGCAGGGGTTCGGATCAGCCCCAGCATTTT
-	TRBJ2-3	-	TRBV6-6	CASSYSRDSDTQYF	TGTGCCAGCAGTTACTCGAGGGATTCAGATACGCAGTATTTT
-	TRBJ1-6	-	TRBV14	CATAGGAANSPLHF	TGTGCCACCGCCGGGGGGGCCGCAAATTCACCCCTCCACTTT
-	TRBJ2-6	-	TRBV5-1	CASSLNLGGSRDSGANVLTF	TGCGCCAGCAGCTTGAATTTGGGGGGCAGCAGGGACTCTGGGGCCAACGTCCTGACTTTC
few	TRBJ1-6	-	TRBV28	CASTRRSGYGSPLHF	TGTGCCAGCACCCGGAGGTCAGGGTACGGATCACCCCTCCACTTT
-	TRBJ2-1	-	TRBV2	CASSDQGAYNEQFF	TGTGCCAGCAGTGACCAGGGAGCCTACAATGAGCAGTTCTTC
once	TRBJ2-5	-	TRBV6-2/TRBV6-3	CASSPRFGLAGETQYF	TGTGCCAGCAGCCCCCGGTTTGGACTTGCAGGCGAGACCCAGTACTTC
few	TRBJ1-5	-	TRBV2	CASTQGGNQPQHF	TGTGCCAGCACACAGGGAGGCAATCAGCCCCAGCATTTT
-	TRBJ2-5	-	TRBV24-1	CATSDFGGPGETQYF	TGTGCCACCAGTGATTTCGGGGGGCCTGGAGAGACCCAGTACTTC
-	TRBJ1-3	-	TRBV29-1	CSVRVGLTGNTIYF	TGCAGCGTCAGAGTCGGGCTGACTGGAAACACCATATATTTT
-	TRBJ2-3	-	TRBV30	CAWSEGNTDTQYF	TGTGCCTGGAGTGAGGGGAACACAGATACGCAGTATTTT
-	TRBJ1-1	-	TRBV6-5	CASNVMASGLTEAFF	TGTGCCAGCAATGTAATGGCGAGTGGGCTCACTGAAGCTTTCTTT
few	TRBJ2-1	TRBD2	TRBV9	CASSVATSGGAREQFF	TGTGCCAGCAGCGTAGCGACTAGCGGGGGGGCTCGTGAGCAGTTCTTC
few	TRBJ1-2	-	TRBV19	CASSPGQLYGYTF	TGTGCCAGTAGTCCTGGACAGCTCTATGGCTACACCTTC
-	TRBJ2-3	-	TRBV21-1	CASSKSGAPTDTQYF	TGTGCCAGCAGCAAATCAGGGGCGCCCACAGATACGCAGTATTTT
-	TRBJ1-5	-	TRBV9	CASSVGDGSNQPQHF	TGTGCCAGCAGCGTAGGGGACGGAAGCAATCAGCCCCAGCATTTT
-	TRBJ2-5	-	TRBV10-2	CASSRGRYQETQYF	TGCGCCAGCAGCAGGGGCCGGTACCAAGAGACCCAGTACTTC
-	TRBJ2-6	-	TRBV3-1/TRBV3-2	CASRRAGANVLTF	TGTGCCAGCAGGCGGGCTGGGGCCAACGTCCTGACTTTC
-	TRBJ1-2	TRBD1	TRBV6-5	CASISGQYGYTF	TGTGCCAGCATATCGGGACAGTATGGCTACACCTTC
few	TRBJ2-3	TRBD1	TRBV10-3	CAISDPTGEARDTQYF	TGTGCCATCAGCGACCCGACAGGGGAGGCCCGAGATACGCAGTATTTT
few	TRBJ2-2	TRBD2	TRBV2	CASRRLAGNTGELFF	TGTGCCAGCAGGAGACTAGCGGGGAACACCGGGGAGCTGTTTTTT
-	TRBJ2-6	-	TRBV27	CASGKTSSGANVLTF	TGTGCCAGCGGGAAGACTAGCTCTGGGGCCAACGTCCTGACTTTC
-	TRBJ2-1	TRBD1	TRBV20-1	CSASRIPGQYNEQFF	TGCAGTGCTAGTAGAATCCCGGGACAGTACAATGAGCAGTTCTTC
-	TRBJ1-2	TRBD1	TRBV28	CAAGQGDRRGYTF	TGTGCCGCCGGACAGGGAGATCGTAGGGGCTACACCTTC
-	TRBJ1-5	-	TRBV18	CASSPPTGVNQPQHF	TGTGCCAGCTCACCACCCACAGGCGTGAATCAGCCCCAGCATTTT
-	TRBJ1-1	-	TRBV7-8	CASSLVGAKGTEAFF	TGTGCCAGCAGCTTAGTGGGGGCGAAGGGCACTGAAGCTTTCTTT
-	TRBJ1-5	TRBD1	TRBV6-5	CASRADRVDSQPQHF	TGTGCCAGCAGAGCGGACAGGGTCGACAGTCAGCCCCAGCATTTT
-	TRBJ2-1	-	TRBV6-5	CASSMEAYNEQFF	TGTGCCAGCAGTATGGAGGCCTACAATGAGCAGTTCTTC
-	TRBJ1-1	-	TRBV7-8	CASSLVRVGTEAFF	TGTGCCAGCAGCTTAGTGCGGGTTGGAACTGAAGCTTTCTTT
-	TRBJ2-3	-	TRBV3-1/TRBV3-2	CASSQRIAGTGDTQYF	TGTGCCAGCAGCCAGAGGATAGCGGGGACAGGAGATACGCAGTATTTT
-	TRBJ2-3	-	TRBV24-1	CATSDRGAQDTQYF	TGTGCCACCAGTGACAGGGGAGCACAAGATACGCAGTATTTT
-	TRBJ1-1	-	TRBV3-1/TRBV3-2	CASSLPPGEAFF	TGTGCCAGCAGCCTACCACCTGGGGAAGCTTTCTTT
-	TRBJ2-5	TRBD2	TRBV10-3	CAISAGRGNQETQYF	TGTGCCATCAGTGCAGGGCGGGGGAACCAAGAGACCCAGTACTTC
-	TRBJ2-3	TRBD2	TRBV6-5	CASIRAGGTDTQYF	TGTGCCAGCATCAGAGCGGGGGGCACAGATACGCAGTATTTT
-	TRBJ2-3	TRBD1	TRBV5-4	CASSLTGAGDTQYF	TGTGCCAGCAGCTTAACAGGGGCCGGGGATACGCAGTATTTT
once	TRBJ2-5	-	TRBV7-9	CASSGGETQYF	TGTGCCAGCAGCGGGGGAGAGACCCAGTACTTC
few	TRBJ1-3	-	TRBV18	CASSSGQLGNTIYF	TGTGCCAGCTCATCGGGACAACTCGGAAACACCATATATTTT
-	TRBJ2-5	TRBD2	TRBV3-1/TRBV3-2	CASSLGGTSGVGQETQYF	TGTGCCAGCAGCCTTGGGGGGACTAGCGGGGTTGGGCAAGAGACCCAGTACTTC
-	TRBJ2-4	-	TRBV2	CASSEGVPKNIQYF	TGTGCCAGCAGTGAAGGGGTGCCCAAAAACATTCAGTACTTC
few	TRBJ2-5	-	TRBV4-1	CASSQGVGAVETQYF	TGCGCCAGCAGCCAAGGGGTGGGGGCGGTGGAGACCCAGTACTTC
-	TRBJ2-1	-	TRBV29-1	CSVGTVNEQFF	TGCAGCGTGGGGACTGTCAATGAGCAGTTCTTC
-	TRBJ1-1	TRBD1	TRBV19	CASSSHGTDEAFF	TGTGCCAGTAGTTCTCATGGGACAGATGAAGCTTTCTTT
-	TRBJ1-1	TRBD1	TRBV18	CASSPATGQMNTEAFF	TGTGCCAGCTCACCGGCCACGGGACAGATGAACACTGAAGCTTTCTTT
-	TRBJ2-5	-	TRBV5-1	CASSFQAVRETQYF	TGCGCCAGCAGCTTTCAGGCCGTTCGGGAGACCCAGTACTTC
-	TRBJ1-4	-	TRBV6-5	CASSYSRGQEKLFF	TGTGCCAGCAGTTATTCTCGAGGGCAAGAAAAACTGTTTTTT
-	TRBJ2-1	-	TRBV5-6	CASSVDPRNEQFF	TGTGCCAGCAGCGTTGACCCGAGGAATGAGCAGTTCTTC
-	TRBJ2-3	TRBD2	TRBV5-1	CASSLAFSRLAELGDTQYF	TGCGCCAGCAGCTTGGCTTTCTCCAGACTAGCGGAGCTAGGTGATACGCAGTATTTT
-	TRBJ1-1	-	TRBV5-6	CASSWGAGDTEAFF	TGTGCCAGCAGCTGGGGGGCCGGGGACACTGAAGCTTTCTTT
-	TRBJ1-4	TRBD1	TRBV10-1	CASSAGTGGEKLFF	TGCGCCAGCAGCGCCGGGACAGGGGGCGAAAAACTGTTTTTT
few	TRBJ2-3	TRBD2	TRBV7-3	CASSPSSGGATDTQYF	TGTGCCAGCAGTCCTTCAAGCGGGGGGGCAACAGATACGCAGTATTTT
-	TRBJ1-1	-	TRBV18	CASSPGGRMNTEAFF	TGTGCCAGCTCACCCGGCGGGAGGATGAACACTGAAGCTTTCTTT